These 15 T cell receptor beta chains originate from one sample sequenced in a study of early T cells in non-severe SARS-CoV-2 infection. Each CDR3 protein is one row after TCRdb ran MiXCR on the 5' RACE reads. The data contain around 63,000 distinct CDR3 sequences, 10% to 15% of them seen just once; the ten biggest clones take up around 4.5%. Sequencing used whole blood. These receptors originate from an adult who was a healthcare worker with PCR-confirmed SARS-CoV-2 infection or an uninfected control (not recorded which).

This clonotype was counted ten times or more. The chain carries TRBV18 and TRBJ2-5, with 7 bases that match TRBD1. The length of the CDR3 is 15 residues. Germline CDR1 is KGHSH and CDR2 is LQKENI. After removal of 0 bases from V and 4 bases from J, the junction contained 5 bases not matched to a gene. This chain's CDR3 is CASSPPRGGGETQYF. The CDR3 nucleotides read TGTGCCAGCTCACCACCACGAGGGGGCGGAGAGACCCAGTACTTC.

This clonotype occurred many times. This rearrangement joins TRBV20-1 to TRBJ2-1; 11 bases match TRBD2. J was trimmed by 4 bases and V by 3 bases; bases with no gene match: 14. Per the germline V gene, CDR1 is DFQATT and CDR2 is SNEGSKA (reference sequence). This CDR3 is built from 18 residues. The CDR3 sequence: CSARFNLAGGDFYNEQFF. CDR3 nucleotides: TGCAGTGCTAGGTTCAATCTAGCGGGGGGTGATTTTTACAATGAGCAGTTCTTC.

This clonotype was observed a handful of times. The chain recombines TRBV10-2 with TRBJ2-1; 7 bases are a match to TRBD2. CDR3 length: 14 residues. Germline assignment: CDR1 WSHSY and CDR2 SAAADI. Germline trimming cut 6 bases from V and 6 bases from J; bases unmatched to any gene: 8. This chain's CDR3 is CASSPGLLGNEQFF. The CDR3 DNA follows: TGCGCCAGCAGCCCGGGACTACTAGGCAATGAGCAGTTCTTC.

This clonotype was detected only a few times. The chain uses TRBV29-1 and TRBJ1-4, with D possibly being TRBD1 (5 bases). This CDR3 comprises 11 residues. Germline-derived CDR1 and CDR2 are SQVTM and ANQGSEA. The ends were cut back, 4 bases at V and 7 bases at J, with 7 bases in the middle. The CDR3 bases are TGCAGCGTTGTTAGGGGTGAAAAACTGTTTTTT. Translation gives CSVVRGEKLFF. The variable domain in full, with the rest retrieved from reference TRBV29-1 and TRBJ1-4, is SAVISQKPSRDICQRGTSLTIQCQVDSQVTMMFWYRQQPGQSLTLIATANQGSEATYESGFVIDKFPISRPNLTFSTLTVSNMSPEDSSIYLCSVVRGEKLFFGSGTQLSVL.

The chain recombines TRBV15 with TRBJ2-3, with 11 bases lining up with TRBD2. V lost 8 bases to trimming and J lost 2 bases; unmatched junction nucleotides: 12. The CDR3 consists of 17 residues. CDR1 and CDR2 from the germline V gene are LNHNV and YYDKDF (reference sequence). The CDR3 is CATSVGQLAGDTDTQYF. The CDR3, as DNA: TGTGCCACCTCTGTTGGGCAACTAGCGGGGGACACAGATACGCAGTATTTT.

At least ten counts were recorded for this clonotype. The DNA for the CDR3 is TGTGCCAGCAGTTACCGACAGGGTTCACCCCTCCACTTT. Translation gives CASSYRQGSPLHF. V gene TRBV12-3 or TRBV12-4 combines with J gene TRBJ1-6, with 7 bases fitting TRBD1. With V trimmed by 4 bases and J by 9 bases, 3 bases remained unmatched. The CDR3 is made up of 13 amino acids.

This clonotype has a single count. Just one base apart from a much larger clone, this may be a read error. This chain links TRBV7-9 with TRBJ2-2; the match to TRBD1 covers 8 bases. The CDR3 runs to 15 residues. Germline V gives CDR1 SEHNR, CDR2 FQNEAQ (reference sequence). The CDR3, as DNA: TGTGCCAGCAGCTTCGGACAGGGCGACACCGGGGAGCGGTTTTTT. Its protein product is CASSFGQGDTGERFF.

Many counts were recorded for this clonotype. This chain's CDR3 is CATPGQGGRADTQYF. The CDR3, as DNA: TGTGCCACCCCCGGGCAAGGGGGCCGGGCAGATACGCAGTATTTT. The gene calls are TRBV12-3 or TRBV12-4 and TRBJ2-3; the match to TRBD1 covers 7 bases. With 10 bases clipped from V and 4 bases from J, the junction kept 14 bases outside the gene matches. The CDR3 spans 15 residues.

The gene calls are TRBV5-1 and TRBJ1-1; D is unresolved. This CDR3 has 16 amino acids. The ends were cut back, 0 bases at V and 1 base at J, with 13 bases in the middle. CDR1 SGHRS and CDR2 YFSETQ come from the germline V gene. The CDR3 reads CASSLEGRRRNTEAFF. CDR3 DNA: TGCGCCAGCAGCTTGGAAGGCCGGCGGAGGAACACTGAAGCTTTCTTT.

Comments on this clonotype: A much larger clone sits a single nucleotide away, making a read error possible. The CDR3 ends on some other residue instead of the conserved phenylalanine or tryptophan, so this is likely a read error. The chain joins TRBV5-1 to TRBJ2-2; D uncertain. CDR1 SGHRS and CDR2 YFSETQ come from the germline V gene. The CDR3 has 14 amino acids. Trimming removed 6 bases from V and 0 bases from J, with 9 bases in between. This CDR3 reads CASKSNANTGELFL. CDR3 nucleotides: TGCGCCAGCAAGAGTAACGCGAACACCGGGGAGCTGTTTTTA.

The chain has TRBV9 and TRBJ1-5, with D tentatively TRBD1 (5 bases). V gave up 0 bases and J gave up 2 bases, with 9 bases separating them. This CDR3 comprises 15 residues. The germline V gene has CDR1 SGDLS and CDR2 YYNGEE. This CDR3 is CASSVGIGGNQPQHF. CDR3 DNA: TGTGCCAGCAGCGTAGGCATAGGGGGCAATCAGCCCCAGCATTTT. The whole variable domain, filled in from reference TRBV9 and TRBJ1-5, reads DSGVTQTPKHLITATGQRVTLRCSPRSGDLSVYWYQQSLDQGLQFLIQYYNGEERAKGNILERFSAQQFPDLHSELNLSSLELGDSALYFCASSVGIGGNQPQHFGDGTRLSIL.

The J gene is TRBJ2-4, the V gene TRBV7-8, with D perhaps TRBD1 (6 bases). The CDR3 spans 17 residues. Germline values: CDR1 SGHVS, CDR2 FQNEAQ. V dropped 1 base and J dropped 0 bases, with 13 bases sitting between them. CDR3 nucleotide sequence: TGTGCCAGCAGCTTAGTTTGGGGGCCGCTAGCCAAAAACATTCAGTACTTC. It codes for CASSLVWGPLAKNIQYF.

The J gene is TRBJ1-1, the V gene TRBV12-3 or TRBV12-4, with TRBD1 identical over 8 bases. This CDR3 contains 14 residues. V was clipped by 5 bases and J by 0 bases; unmatched bases: 2. This CDR3 is CASSRTGMNTEAFF. Written as DNA, the CDR3 is TGTGCCAGCAGTCGGACAGGGATGAACACTGAAGCTTTCTTT.

This clonotype appeared many times. The CDR3 DNA is TGTGCCAGCAGCTTAGCCAGGGGATCCTACGAGCAGTACTTC. This codes for CASSLARGSYEQYF. The gene calls are TRBV7-2 and TRBJ2-7; D is possibly TRBD1 (6 bases). The CDR3 totals 14 residues. Germline CDR1 reads SGHTA; CDR2 reads FQGNSA. V lost 0 bases and J lost 1, with 7 bases in between.

The chain has TRBV5-1 and TRBJ2-2, with D hard to call. The CDR3 runs to 11 residues. Trimming shortened V by 4 bases and J by 8 bases, and 6 bases separated the two germline ends. Per the germline V gene, CDR1 is SGHRS and CDR2 is YFSETQ. The CDR3 is CASSTVGELFF. For the CDR3, the DNA is TGCGCCAGCAGCACGGTTGGGGAGCTGTTTTTT.